This passage covers 20 T cell receptor beta chains from one sample sequenced in a study of blood T cell repertoires in COVID-19. Repertoires were generated with immunoSEQ multiplex PCR, while TCRdb's copy carries only in-frame clones and drops some. Of roughly 30,000 clones in the sample, 85% to 95% were seen once. The source material was peripheral blood. The receptors shown here come from a woman in her 70s with COVID-19, enrolled during active disease.

This clone appeared a single time. The CDR3 loop is CASSNSGRNSYNEQFF. The DNA for the CDR3 is TGTGCCAGCAGCAATAGCGGGAGAAACTCCTACAATGAGCAGTTCTTC. The chain recombines TRBV28 with TRBJ2-1, with 9 bases lining up with TRBD2. V shed 6 bases, J shed 0 bases, and the junction held 6 bases outside the gene matches. This CDR3 region has 16 residues. Germline assignment: CDR1 MDHEN and CDR2 SYDVKM.

The chain carries TRBV3-1 (or the pseudogene TRBV3-2) and TRBJ2-5, with a weak D call TRBD1 (6 bases). This CDR3 has 15 residues. Trimming pared 1 base from V and 1 base from J, leaving 10 bases between. Germline CDR1 and CDR2: LGHDT and YNNKEL (reference sequence). The CDR3 bases are TGTGCCAGCAGCCAAGTAACAGGGCCCCAAGAGACCCAGTACTTC. It is translated as CASSQVTGPQETQYF.

V usage is TRBV2 and J usage is TRBJ1-4; no clear D. The CDR3 has 13 residues. Between the trimmed V and J ends, which lost 1 base and 8 bases, there was a span of 8 bases. Germline assignment: CDR1 SNHLY and CDR2 FYNNEI. The CDR3 DNA sequence: TGTGCCAGCAGTGAAGTATTAGAGGAAAAACTGTTTTTT. It encodes CASSEVLEEKLFF. Together with reference TRBV2 and TRBJ1-4, the CDR3 gives the full variable domain: EPEVTQTPSHQVTQMGQEVILRCVPISNHLYFYWYRQILGQKVEFLVSFYNNEISEKSEIFDDQFSVERPDGSNFTLKIRSTKLEDSAMYFCASSEVLEEKLFFGSGTQLSVL.

The sample holds one count of this clone. This rearrangement joins TRBV12-3 or TRBV12-4 to TRBJ1-3; no clear D. V was pared by 4 bases and J by 7 bases, with 5 bases between. The CDR3 extends over 11 amino acids. The CDR3 nucleotides are TGTGCCAGCAGTTCACAGAACACCATATATTTT. Amino acids: CASSSQNTIYF.

This clone showed up just a few times. This chain joins TRBV4-1 and TRBJ2-2; 8 bases line up with TRBD2. The CDR3 has 18 amino acids. The germline V gene has CDR1 MGHRA and CDR2 YSYEKL. With 1 base clipped from V and 0 bases from J, the junction kept 7 bases outside the gene matches. The DNA of the CDR3 is TGCGCCAGCAGCCAAGGGCTTAGGCGGGAGGCGAACACCGGGGAGCTGTTTTTT. Translation gives CASSQGLRREANTGELFF.

V gene TRBV5-1 combines with J gene TRBJ2-5; 9 bases line up with TRBD1. Germline CDR1 SGHRS, CDR2 YFSETQ. CDR3 length: 14 residues. V trimming: 5 bases; J trimming: 5 bases; junction bases outside the gene matches: 7. The CDR3 nucleotides are TGCGCCAGCAGTTACTCCGGGACAGGGGAGACCCAGTACTTC. Amino acid sequence: CASSYSGTGETQYF.

This chain joins TRBV28 and TRBJ2-7; 7 bases align to TRBD2. Looked up from germline, CDR1 is MDHEN and CDR2 is SYDVKM. With 3 bases clipped from V and 4 bases from J, the junction kept 6 bases outside the gene matches. This CDR3 has 14 residues. The CDR3 DNA reads TGTGCCAGCAGTTTGGGAGGGAAGCCTTACGAGCAGTACTTC. It yields the protein CASSLGGKPYEQYF.

The chain carries TRBV7-9 and TRBJ2-7; D might be TRBD2 (5 bases). Germline V gene data show CDR1 as SEHNR and CDR2 as FQNEAQ (reference sequence). CDR3 size: 12 residues. V gave up 6 bases and J gave up 12 bases, with 18 bases separating them. Here the CDR3 DNA reads TGTGCCAGCAGGTACCGTCGCTTGGGGAGGTACTTC. Translation: CASRYRRLGRYF.

The chain uses TRBV4-1 and TRBJ1-5, with D possibly matching TRBD1 (6 bases). Per germline, CDR1 MGHRA and CDR2 YSYEKL. Trimming removed 6 bases at V and 3 bases at J, with 12 bases between. CDR3 length: 14 residues. In DNA form, the CDR3 reads TGCGCCAGCAGTCCTGGACAGTACAATCAGCCCCAGCATTTT. Its translation: CASSPGQYNQPQHF.

The gene calls are TRBV18 and TRBJ1-6; weak D call: TRBD1 (6 bases). The CDR3 covers 16 residues. V lost 4 bases to trimming and J lost 10 bases, with 20 bases between them. CDR1 is KGHSH, CDR2 LQKENI, per germline. CDR3: CASSRLATQGDSPLHF. CDR3 nucleotide sequence: TGTGCCAGCTCACGACTCGCAACACAGGGAGACTCACCCCTCCACTTT.

V and J are TRBV6-2 or TRBV6-3 and TRBJ1-4; 9 nucleotides align to TRBD1. Germline V gene sequence: CDR1 MNHEY, CDR2 SVGEGT. Trimming took 6 bases from V and 6 from J; bases not matched to a gene: 5. The CDR3 extends over 14 amino acids. CDR3 amino acids: CASSPQGADEKLFF. In nucleotides, the CDR3 is TGTGCCAGCAGCCCACAGGGGGCGGATGAAAAACTGTTTTTT.

The V call is TRBV7-9, the J call TRBJ1-1; TRBD1 aligns across 11 bases. CDR1 and CDR2 (germline): SEHNR, FQNEAQ (reference sequence). The CDR3 extends over 17 amino acids. V lost 6 bases, J lost 1 base, and 10 bases stayed unmatched. CDR3 protein: CASREWGQGGRNTEAFF. The DNA of the CDR3 is TGTGCCAGCAGAGAATGGGGACAGGGGGGAAGGAACACTGAAGCTTTCTTT.

The V and J genes are TRBV15 and TRBJ2-1; D remains unclear. CDR1 and CDR2 from the germline V gene are LNHNV and YYDKDF (reference sequence). CDR3 length: 14 amino acids. V was pared by 0 bases and J by 6 bases, with 9 bases between. The CDR3 region is CATSRDHNPNEQFF. The CDR3 coding sequence is TGTGCCACCAGCAGAGATCACAACCCCAATGAGCAGTTCTTC.

This chain connects TRBV18 to TRBJ2-1, with D possibly TRBD2 on 6 matching bases. This CDR3 has 15 amino acids. Trimming took 2 bases from V and 2 from J, leaving 10 bases between them. Germline loops: CDR1 KGHSH, CDR2 LQKENI. The CDR3 sequence is CASSPDSGTYNEQFF. DNA of the CDR3: TGTGCCAGCTCACCAGATAGCGGCACCTACAATGAGCAGTTCTTC.

The chain has TRBV5-8 and TRBJ2-1, with TRBD2 matching 8 bases. The CDR3 length is 16 residues. With 0 bases clipped from V and 10 bases from J, the junction kept 12 bases outside the gene matches. Germline CDR1 SGHTS, CDR2 YDEGEE. The DNA for the CDR3 is TGTGCCAGCAGCTTGGTTACGGGAGGGCCGTTTGAGGAGCAGTTCTTC. It codes for CASSLVTGGPFEEQFF.

The V gene is TRBV15, the J gene TRBJ2-5; D uncertain. Trimming removed 3 bases from V and 1 base from J, with 15 bases in between. Germline V gives CDR1 LNHNV, CDR2 YYDKDF (reference sequence). This CDR3 has 16 residues. CDR3 residues: CATSSTRVDSQETQYF. CDR3 DNA: TGTGCCACCAGCAGTACTCGTGTCGATAGCCAAGAGACCCAGTACTTC.

The chain carries TRBV18 and TRBJ1-3; no clear D gene. The CDR3 has 17 amino acids. V was pared by 0 bases and J by 0 bases, with 12 bases between. From germline, CDR1 is KGHSH and CDR2 LQKENI. The CDR3 is CASSPPSYPSSGNTIYF. CDR3 nucleotides: TGTGCCAGCTCACCACCGAGTTATCCGAGCTCTGGAAACACCATATATTTT.

This clone showed up just a few times. The V call is TRBV3-1 (or the pseudogene TRBV3-2), the J call TRBJ2-7; maybe TRBD2 (6 bases). Trimming took off 3 bases at V and 2 bases at J, with 20 bases between the two ends. Per germline, CDR1 LGHDT and CDR2 YNNKEL (reference sequence). The CDR3 runs to 17 residues. Written as DNA, the CDR3 is TGTGCCAGCAGCCACTCACTCCCCTTGGGGGGAACCTACGAGCAGTACTTC. This encodes CASSHSLPLGGTYEQYF.

The chain links TRBV28 to TRBJ1-2, with 8 bases that match TRBD1. CDR3 length equals 18 residues. Looked up from germline, CDR1 is MDHEN and CDR2 is SYDVKM. With V trimmed by 7 bases and J by 1 base, 17 bases remained unmatched. This CDR3 reads CASTLSTGGVPDNYGYTF. The CDR3 DNA reads TGTGCCAGCACCCTCTCCACAGGGGGGGTACCGGATAACTATGGCTACACCTTC.

The chain has TRBV28 and TRBJ2-1; 12 bases agree with TRBD2. The J segment lost 2 bases and the V segment lost 4 bases, leaving 18 bases of the junction unmatched. CDR1 and CDR2 from the germline V gene are MDHEN and SYDVKM. This CDR3 has 21 residues. The CDR3 nucleotides are TGTGCCAGCAGTTCACCTTCGCTAGCGGGAGGGCCTTACGCCCCCTACAATGAGCAGTTCTTC. This sequence encodes CASSSPSLAGGPYAPYNEQFF.